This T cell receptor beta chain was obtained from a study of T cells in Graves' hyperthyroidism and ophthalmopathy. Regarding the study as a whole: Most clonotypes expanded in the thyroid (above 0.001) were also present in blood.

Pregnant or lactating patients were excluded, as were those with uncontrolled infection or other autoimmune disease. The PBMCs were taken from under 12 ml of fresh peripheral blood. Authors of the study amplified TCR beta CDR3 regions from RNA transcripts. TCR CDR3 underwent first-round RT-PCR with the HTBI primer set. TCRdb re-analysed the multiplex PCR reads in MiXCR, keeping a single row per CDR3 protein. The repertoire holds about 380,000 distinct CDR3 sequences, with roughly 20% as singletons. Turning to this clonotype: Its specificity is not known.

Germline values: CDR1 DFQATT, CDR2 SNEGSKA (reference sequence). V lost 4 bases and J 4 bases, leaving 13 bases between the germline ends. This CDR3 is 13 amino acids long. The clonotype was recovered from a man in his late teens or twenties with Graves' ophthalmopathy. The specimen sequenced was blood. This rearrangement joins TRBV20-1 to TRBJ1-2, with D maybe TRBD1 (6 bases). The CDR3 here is CSATLPGAYGYTF. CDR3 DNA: TGCAGTGCTACCCTCCCAGGGGCCTATGGCTACACCTTC.